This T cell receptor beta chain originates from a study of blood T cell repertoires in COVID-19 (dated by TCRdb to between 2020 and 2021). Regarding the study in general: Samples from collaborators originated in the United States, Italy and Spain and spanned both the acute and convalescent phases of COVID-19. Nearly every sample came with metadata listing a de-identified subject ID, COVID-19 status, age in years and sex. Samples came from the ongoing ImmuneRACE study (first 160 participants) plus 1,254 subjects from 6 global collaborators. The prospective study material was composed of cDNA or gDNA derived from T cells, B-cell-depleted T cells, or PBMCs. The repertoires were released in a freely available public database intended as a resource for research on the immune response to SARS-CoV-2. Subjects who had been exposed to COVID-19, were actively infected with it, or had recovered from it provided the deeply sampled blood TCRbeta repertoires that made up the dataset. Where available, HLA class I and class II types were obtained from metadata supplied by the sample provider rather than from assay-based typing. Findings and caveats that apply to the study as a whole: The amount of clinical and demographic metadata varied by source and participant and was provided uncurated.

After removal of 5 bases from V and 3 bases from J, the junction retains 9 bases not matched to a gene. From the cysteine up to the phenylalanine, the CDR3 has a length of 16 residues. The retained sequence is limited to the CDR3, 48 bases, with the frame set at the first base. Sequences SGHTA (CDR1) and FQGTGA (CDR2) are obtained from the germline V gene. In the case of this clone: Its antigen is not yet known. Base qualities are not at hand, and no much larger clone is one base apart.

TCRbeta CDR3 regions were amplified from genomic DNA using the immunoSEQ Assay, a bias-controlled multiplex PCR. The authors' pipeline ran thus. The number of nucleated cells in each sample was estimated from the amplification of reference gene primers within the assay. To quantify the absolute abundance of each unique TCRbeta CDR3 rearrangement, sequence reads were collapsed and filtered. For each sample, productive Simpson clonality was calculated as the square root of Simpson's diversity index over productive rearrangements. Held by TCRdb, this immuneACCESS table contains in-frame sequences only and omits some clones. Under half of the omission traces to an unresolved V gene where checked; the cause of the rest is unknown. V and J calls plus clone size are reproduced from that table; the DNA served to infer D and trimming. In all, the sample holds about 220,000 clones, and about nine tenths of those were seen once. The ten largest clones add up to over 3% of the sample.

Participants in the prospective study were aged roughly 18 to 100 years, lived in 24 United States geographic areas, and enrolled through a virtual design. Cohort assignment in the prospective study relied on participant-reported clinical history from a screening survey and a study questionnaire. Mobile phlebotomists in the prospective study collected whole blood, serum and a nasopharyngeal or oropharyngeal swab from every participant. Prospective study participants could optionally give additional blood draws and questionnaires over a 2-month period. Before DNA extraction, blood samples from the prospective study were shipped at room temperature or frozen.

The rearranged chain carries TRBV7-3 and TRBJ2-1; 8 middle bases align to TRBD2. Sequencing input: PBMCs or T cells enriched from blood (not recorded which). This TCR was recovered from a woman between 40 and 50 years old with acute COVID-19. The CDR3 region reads CASSPLPSGGYNEQFF. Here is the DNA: TGTGCCAGCAGCCCGCTTCCCAGCGGGGGCTACAATGAGCAGTTCTTC.